Sequencing of this T cell receptor beta chain was carried out in a study of blood T cells in healthy people across ages. A second roughly 7 to 12 cycle PCR used barcoded and J-beta primers. A single record per CDR3 protein comes from TCRdb applying MiXCR to the 5' RACE reads. The sample includes 1.5 million or so distinct CDR3 sequences, around 40% seen only once; the top ten take 4%. Per sample, no less than 5 micrograms of total RNA were extracted. Trimming cost V 0 bases and J 3 bases, with 14 bases left between them. In germline, CDR1 is DFQATT, CDR2 SNEGSKA (reference sequence). The CDR3 has 16 residues.

The chain joins TRBV20-1 to TRBJ1-4; D possibly corresponds to TRBD1 (6 bases). Sequencing was performed on blood. This TCR derives from a woman aged 18-29 years in good health. CDR3 sequence (DNA): TGCAGTGCTAGAGATAGGAGGACAGTGTCTAATGAAAAACTGTTTTTT. This encodes CSARDRRTVSNEKLFF.